This T cell receptor (beta chain) was sequenced during a study of T-cell reconstitution after alpha-beta-depleted transplantation in children. Trimming took off 1 base at V and 4 bases at J, with 7 bases between the two ends. Germline V gene lookup returns CDR1 SNHLY and CDR2 FYNNEI. This CDR3 spans 13 amino acids. A library of TCRbeta sequences, prepared with unique molecular identifiers, was generated. TCRdb processed the PCR reads anew with MiXCR; each CDR3 protein has one entry. The sample carries roughly 200,000 distinct CDR3 sequences, roughly 14% recorded once. Source: PBMCs from the stem cell graft donor, taken from the stem cell graft. V usage is TRBV2 and J usage is TRBJ1-1, with D possibly matching TRBD1 (5 bases). This receptor was identified in a human donor who donated a stem cell graft to a child with acute lymphoblastic leukemia. CDR3 sequence: CASSEGGATEAFF. In nucleotides, the CDR3 is TGTGCCAGCAGTGAAGGAGGGGCCACTGAAGCTTTCTTT.